Listed here is a single T cell receptor beta chain. Antigen: not known. V lost 6 bases and J lost 7; bases outside the gene matches: 3. The CDR3 covers 13 residues. CDR1 is SEHNR, CDR2 FQNEAQ, per germline (reference sequence). This record belongs to a study of OX40 agonist ivuxolimab in advanced cancers. For the study at large: Averaging 60 years in age, with a range of roughly 20 to 80, the cohort was about 86% male. Patients achieving partial responses numbered three: one hepatocellular carcinoma case and two cutaneous melanoma cases.

Study-level points and caveats: CD8+ T cells showed, on average, more clonal expansion than CD4+ cells. At 0.1 to 3.0 mg/kg, CD4+ and CD8+ blood T cells expanded clonally by week 6.

TCRdb keeps only in-frame clones here, not all; method: immunoSEQ multiplex PCR. The sample lists tens of thousands of clones; 75% to 90% were seen once. Sequences were derived from CD4+ or CD8+ T cells sorted from blood, sampled in a trial of the OX40 agonist ivuxolimab. The sequence came from an adult with an advanced solid tumor such as melanoma, head and neck, liver or kidney cancer. This chain joins TRBV7-9 and TRBJ2-1, with TRBD2 matching 10 bases. CDR3 nucleotides: TGTGCCAGCAGACCGGGACTAGCGAATGAGCAGTTCTTC. Encoded protein: CASRPGLANEQFF.